Listed below are T cell receptor beta chains from one sample, sequenced in a study of shared clonotypes between healthy human individuals. Sequenced by immunoSEQ multiplex PCR; TCRdb stores in-frame clones only, minus some. The table has more than 850,000 clones, 78% seen once. Sequenced material: memory CD4+ T cells from PBMCs. The receptor set was obtained from a man younger than 35 in good health. Some clones in this sample may be carry-over from other donors' samples. Both conserved end residues are trimmed from each CDR3. A D gene is named only where the DNA matches it firmly. Clone size, where shown, is once, few, many, or a class for clones that have expanded.

clone size	V gene	J gene	D gene	CDR3 protein
NA	TRBV11-3	TRBJ2-1	TRBD2	ASSFGTNYNEQF
NA	TRBV28	TRBJ2-3	NA	ATAQEDTQY
once	TRBV5-1	TRBJ1-2	TRBD1	ASSVTGGYGYT
NA	TRBV7-8	TRBJ2-7	TRBD2	ASSSIAGTRTYEQY
NA	TRBV7-2	TRBJ2-6	NA	ASSLTGASGANVLT
once	TRBV6-5	TRBJ1-1	NA	ASRVRPENTEAF
NA	TRBV5-1	TRBJ2-7	NA	ASSMIGDSYEQY
NA	TRBV10-3	TRBJ2-7	TRBD2	AISELLGLAGEAYEQY
NA	TRBV4-1	TRBJ2-3	TRBD2	ASSEGTSGLTDTQY
NA	TRBV7-2	TRBJ2-3	TRBD2	ASSPVALAGTDTQY
NA	TRBV7-6	TRBJ2-2	TRBD1	ASSLAGGMAGELF
NA	TRBV7-2	TRBJ2-3	NA	ASSPRQY
NA	TRBV25-1	TRBJ2-3	NA	ASSVRTDTQY
NA	TRBV19	TRBJ2-5	TRBD1	ASSDITGGVETQY
NA	TRBV5-1	TRBJ2-2	TRBD2	ASRLGLAGTGELF
medium-sized	TRBV7-9	TRBJ1-4	NA	ASRPRDGDEKLF
NA	TRBV7-2	TRBJ2-7	TRBD2	ASSLQFLAAEQY
NA	TRBV5-1	TRBJ2-7	NA	ASSLAYGTYEQY
NA	TRBV7-9	TRBJ2-5	NA	ASSLDEETQY
NA	TRBV9	TRBJ2-1	NA	ASSVAGAGIEQF
NA	TRBV5-1	TRBJ2-1	NA	ASSLTQSSYNEQF
NA	TRBV5-1	TRBJ1-1	TRBD1	ASSLDRQGKAF
few	TRBV28	TRBJ1-5	TRBD1	ASSLRGQSGQPQH
NA	TRBV4-1	TRBJ2-7	NA	ASSDYGKAYEQY
NA	TRBV18	TRBJ2-7	NA	ASSRAGVTYEQY
NA	TRBV27	TRBJ1-4	NA	ASSRRLSLGEKLF
once	TRBV7-3	TRBJ2-7	TRBD1	ASSLYGQGYEQY
NA	TRBV14	TRBJ2-7	NA	ASSRVGGASYEQY
NA	TRBV18	TRBJ2-1	TRBD2	ASSRGLAGGYEQF
NA	TRBV10-3	TRBJ1-1	TRBD1	AISDGTGVRAEAF
NA	TRBV18	TRBJ1-1	NA	ASSPAGGGAEAF
many	TRBV11-2	TRBJ2-1	TRBD2	ASSRGLATDEQF
NA	TRBV6-1	TRBJ2-2	NA	ASTAQDEATGELF
NA	TRBV11-3	TRBJ2-5	TRBD1	ASSLGQGRRQETQY
NA	TRBV15	TRBJ2-5	TRBD1	ATSRGDRGVETQY
NA	TRBV19	TRBJ1-2	TRBD1	ASGLRDRDGYT
NA	TRBV30	TRBJ1-5	TRBD1	ACSTGGSNQPQH
NA	TRBV11-3	TRBJ2-5	NA	ASSLDAGEETQY
NA	TRBV5-1	TRBJ2-7	TRBD1	ASSRGTGSQDEQY
once	TRBV11-2	TRBJ2-1	TRBD2	ASSFLAGSEGNEQF
NA	TRBV29-1	TRBJ2-2	TRBD2	SVEISGSATGELF
NA	TRBV18	TRBJ2-7	NA	ASSPRSGAAGEQY